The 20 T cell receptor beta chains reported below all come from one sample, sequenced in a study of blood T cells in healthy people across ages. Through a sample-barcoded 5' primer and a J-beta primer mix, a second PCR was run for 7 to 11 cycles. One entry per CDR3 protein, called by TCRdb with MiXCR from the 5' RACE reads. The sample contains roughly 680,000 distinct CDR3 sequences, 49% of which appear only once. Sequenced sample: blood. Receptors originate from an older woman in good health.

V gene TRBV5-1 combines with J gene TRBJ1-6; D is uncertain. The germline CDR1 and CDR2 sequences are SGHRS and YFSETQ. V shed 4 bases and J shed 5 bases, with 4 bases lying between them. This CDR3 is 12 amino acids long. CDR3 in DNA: TGCGCCAGCAGCCCGAATAATTCACCCCTCCACTTT. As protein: CASSPNNSPLHF.

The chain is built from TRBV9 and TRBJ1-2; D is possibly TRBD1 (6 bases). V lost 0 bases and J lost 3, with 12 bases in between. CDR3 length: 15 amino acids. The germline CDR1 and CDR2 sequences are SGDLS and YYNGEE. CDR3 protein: CASSVAEGGYYGYTF. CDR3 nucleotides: TGTGCCAGCAGCGTAGCGGAGGGGGGATACTATGGCTACACCTTC.

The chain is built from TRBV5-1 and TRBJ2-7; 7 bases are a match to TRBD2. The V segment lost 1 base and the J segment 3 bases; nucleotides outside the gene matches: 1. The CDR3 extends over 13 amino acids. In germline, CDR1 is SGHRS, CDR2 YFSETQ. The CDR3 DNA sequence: TGCGCCAGCAGCTTGCGGGACTACTACGAGCAGTACTTC. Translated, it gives CASSLRDYYEQYF.

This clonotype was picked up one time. Here the CDR3 reads CASSVPRDNPNSPLHF. For the CDR3, the DNA is TGTGCCAGCAGTGTACCCCGGGACAACCCTAATTCACCCCTCCACTTT. The V and J genes are TRBV28 and TRBJ1-6; maybe TRBD1 (6 bases). Germline V gene sequence: CDR1 MDHEN, CDR2 SYDVKM. V was trimmed by 5 bases and J by 6 bases, leaving 17 bases between them. The CDR3 has 16 amino acids.

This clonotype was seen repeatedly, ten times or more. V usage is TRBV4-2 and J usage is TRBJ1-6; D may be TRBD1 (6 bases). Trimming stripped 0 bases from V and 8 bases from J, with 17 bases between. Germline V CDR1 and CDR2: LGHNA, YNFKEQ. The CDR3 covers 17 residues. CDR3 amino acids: CASSQDQLQGRHSPLHF. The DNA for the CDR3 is TGTGCCAGCAGCCAAGATCAGTTACAGGGACGGCATTCACCCCTCCACTTT.

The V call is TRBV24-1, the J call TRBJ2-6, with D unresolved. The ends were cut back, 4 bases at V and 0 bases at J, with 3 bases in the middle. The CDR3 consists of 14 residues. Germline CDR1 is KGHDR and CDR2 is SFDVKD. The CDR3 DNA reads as TGTGCCACCAGTGAAAGCTCTGGGGCCAACGTCCTGACTTTC. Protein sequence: CATSESSGANVLTF.

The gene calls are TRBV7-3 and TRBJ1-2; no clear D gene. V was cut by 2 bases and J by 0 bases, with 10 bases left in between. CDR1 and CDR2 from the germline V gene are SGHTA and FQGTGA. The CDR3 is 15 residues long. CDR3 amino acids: CASSLSGTSNYGYTF. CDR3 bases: TGTGCCAGCAGCTTATCAGGAACCTCTAACTATGGCTACACCTTC.

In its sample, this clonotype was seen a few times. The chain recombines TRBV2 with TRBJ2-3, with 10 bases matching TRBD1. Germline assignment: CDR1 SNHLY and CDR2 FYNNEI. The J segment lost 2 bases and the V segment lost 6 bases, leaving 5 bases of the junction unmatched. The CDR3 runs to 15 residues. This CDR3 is CASRVGQGFTDTQYF. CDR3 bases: TGTGCCAGCAGGGTGGGACAGGGGTTCACAGATACGCAGTATTTT.

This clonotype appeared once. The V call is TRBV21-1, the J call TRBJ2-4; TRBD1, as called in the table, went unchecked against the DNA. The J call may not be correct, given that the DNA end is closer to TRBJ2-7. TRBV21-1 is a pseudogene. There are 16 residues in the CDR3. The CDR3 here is CASSKCSRGHFYEQYF. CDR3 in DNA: TGTGCCAGCAGCAAATGTTCCAGGGGACACTTTTACGAGCAGTACTTC.

CDR3 bases: TGCAGTGCTCCGGTAGCGATCCAAGAGACCCAGTACTTC. This translates into CSAPVAIQETQYF. The rearrangement uses TRBV20-1 and TRBJ2-5; possible D gene TRBD2, 5 bases. The CDR3 consists of 13 residues. Germline V gene sequence: CDR1 DFQATT, CDR2 SNEGSKA (reference sequence). The V and J ends lost 5 bases and 1 base respectively, with 11 bases between them.

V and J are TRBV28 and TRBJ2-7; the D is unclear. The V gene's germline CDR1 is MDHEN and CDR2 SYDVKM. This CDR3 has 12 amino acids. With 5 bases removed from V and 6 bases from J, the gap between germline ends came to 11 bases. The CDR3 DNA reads TGTGCCAGCAGTACCACTGATCGCGAGCAGTACTTC. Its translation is CASSTTDREQYF.

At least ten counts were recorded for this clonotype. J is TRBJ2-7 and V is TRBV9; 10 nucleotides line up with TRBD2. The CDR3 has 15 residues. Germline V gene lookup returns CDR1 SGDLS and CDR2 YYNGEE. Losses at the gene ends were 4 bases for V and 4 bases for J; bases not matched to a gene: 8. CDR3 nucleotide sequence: TGTGCCAGCAGCCCAACTAGCGGGAAAGGGTACGAGCAGTACTTC. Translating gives CASSPTSGKGYEQYF.

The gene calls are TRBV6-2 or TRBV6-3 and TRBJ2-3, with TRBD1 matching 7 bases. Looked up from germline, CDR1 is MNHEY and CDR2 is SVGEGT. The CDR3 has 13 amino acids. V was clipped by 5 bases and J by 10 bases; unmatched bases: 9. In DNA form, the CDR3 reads TGTGCCAGCAGTATCACAGGGGAGAGGGCGCAGTATTTT. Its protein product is CASSITGERAQYF.

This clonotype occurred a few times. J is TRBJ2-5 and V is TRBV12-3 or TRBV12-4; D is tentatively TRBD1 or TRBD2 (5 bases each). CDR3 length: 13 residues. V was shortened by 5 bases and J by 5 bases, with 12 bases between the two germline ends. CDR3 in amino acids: CASSLGGVETQYF. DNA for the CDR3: TGTGCCAGCAGTCTTGGGGGAGTCGAGACCCAGTACTTC.

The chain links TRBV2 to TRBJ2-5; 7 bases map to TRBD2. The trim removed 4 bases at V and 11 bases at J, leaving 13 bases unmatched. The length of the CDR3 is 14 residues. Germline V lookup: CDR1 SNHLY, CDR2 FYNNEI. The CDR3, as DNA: TGTGCCAGCAGTGTTGGGGACTATGACAATGAGCAGTACTTC. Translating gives CASSVGDYDNEQYF.

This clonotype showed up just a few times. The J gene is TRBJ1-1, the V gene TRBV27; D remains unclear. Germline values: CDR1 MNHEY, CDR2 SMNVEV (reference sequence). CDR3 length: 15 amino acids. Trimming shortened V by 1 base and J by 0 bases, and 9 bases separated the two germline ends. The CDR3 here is CASSLFGLMNTEAFF. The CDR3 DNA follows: TGTGCCAGCAGTTTATTTGGGTTAATGAACACTGAAGCTTTCTTT.

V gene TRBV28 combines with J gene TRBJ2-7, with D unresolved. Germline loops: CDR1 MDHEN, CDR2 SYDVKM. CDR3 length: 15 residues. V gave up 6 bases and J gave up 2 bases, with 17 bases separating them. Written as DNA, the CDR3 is TGTGCCAGCAGCCGAGGACCGGATGCCGCCTACGAGCAGTACTTC. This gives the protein CASSRGPDAAYEQYF. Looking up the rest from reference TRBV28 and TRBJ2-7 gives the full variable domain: DVKVTQSSRYLVKRTGEKVFLECVQDMDHENMFWYRQDPGLGLRLIYFSYDVKMKEKGDIPEGYSVSREKKERFSLILESASTNQTSMYLCASSRGPDAAYEQYFGPGTRLTVT.

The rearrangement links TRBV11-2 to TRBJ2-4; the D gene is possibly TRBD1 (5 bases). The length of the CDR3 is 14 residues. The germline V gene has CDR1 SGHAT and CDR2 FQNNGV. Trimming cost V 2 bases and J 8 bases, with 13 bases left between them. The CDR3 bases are TGTGCCAGCAGCTTACGACAGCTAGGGGACATTCAGTACTTC. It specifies CASSLRQLGDIQYF.

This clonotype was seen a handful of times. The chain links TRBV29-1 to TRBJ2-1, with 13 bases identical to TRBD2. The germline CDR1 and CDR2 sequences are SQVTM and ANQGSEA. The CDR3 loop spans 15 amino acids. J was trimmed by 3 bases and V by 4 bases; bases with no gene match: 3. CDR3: CSVVGTSGNYNEQFF. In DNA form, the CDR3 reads TGCAGCGTTGTGGGGACTAGCGGGAACTACAATGAGCAGTTCTTC.

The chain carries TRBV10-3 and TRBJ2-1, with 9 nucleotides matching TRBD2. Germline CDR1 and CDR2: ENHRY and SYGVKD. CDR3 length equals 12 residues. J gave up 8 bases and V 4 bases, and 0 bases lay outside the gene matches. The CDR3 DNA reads TGTGCCATCAGTGTAGCGGGAGATGAGCAGTTCTTC. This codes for CAISVAGDEQFF.